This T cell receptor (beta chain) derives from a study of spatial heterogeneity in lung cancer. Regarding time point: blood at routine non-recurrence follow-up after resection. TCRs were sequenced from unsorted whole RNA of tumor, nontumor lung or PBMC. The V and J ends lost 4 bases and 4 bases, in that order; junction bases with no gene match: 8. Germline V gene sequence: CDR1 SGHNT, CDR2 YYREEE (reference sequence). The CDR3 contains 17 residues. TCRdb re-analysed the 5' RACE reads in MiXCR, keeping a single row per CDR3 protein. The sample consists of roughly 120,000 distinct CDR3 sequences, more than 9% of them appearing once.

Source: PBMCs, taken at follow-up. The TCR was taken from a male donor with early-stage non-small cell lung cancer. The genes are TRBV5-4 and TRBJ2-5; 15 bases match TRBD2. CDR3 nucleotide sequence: TGTGCCAGCAGCAACGCACCGGGACTAGCGGGGGGAGAGACCCAGTACTTC. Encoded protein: CASSNAPGLAGGETQYF. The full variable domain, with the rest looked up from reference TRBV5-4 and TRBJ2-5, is ETGVTQSPTHLIKTRGQQVTLRCSSQSGHNTVSWYQQALGQGPQFIFQYYREEENGRGNFPPRFSGLQFPNYSSELNVNALELDDSALYLCASSNAPGLAGGETQYFGPGTRLLVL.